Described below is a single T cell receptor beta chain sequence and its context. Its target is not known. All CD8+ T cell subsets were sorted in triplicate at roughly 280,000 cells each. The data are from a study of CXCR3-negative and CXCR3-positive naive CD8 T cells. Whole-study findings and limits: Memory cells differed in TRBV-TRBJ usage, but naive CXCR3-negative and CXCR3-positive cells had similar usage. Freshly isolated PBMCs were used in most assays, given partial CXCR3 loss after freezing.

The germline CDR1 and CDR2 sequences are LNHNV and YYDKDF (reference sequence). The CDR3 sequence is 16 residues long. cDNA libraries for TRB were generated by 5' RACE incorporating UMI labels. TCRdb re-called the 5' RACE reads and catalogs CDR3 proteins one per entry, DNA excluded. This table lists about 120,000 distinct CDR3 sequences. Sample: naive CXCR3- CD8+ T cells from blood. The subset is: CD45RO-CCR7+CD27+CD95- naive CD8+ T cells lacking CXCR3 (TNR3-). The chain couples TRBV15 to TRBJ2-1; the TRBD1 assignment by TCRdb is unverifiable without DNA. The source is a human donor in good health. Some clones in this sample may be carry-over from other donors' samples. The CDR3 loop reads CATSRDASLKGPEQFF.